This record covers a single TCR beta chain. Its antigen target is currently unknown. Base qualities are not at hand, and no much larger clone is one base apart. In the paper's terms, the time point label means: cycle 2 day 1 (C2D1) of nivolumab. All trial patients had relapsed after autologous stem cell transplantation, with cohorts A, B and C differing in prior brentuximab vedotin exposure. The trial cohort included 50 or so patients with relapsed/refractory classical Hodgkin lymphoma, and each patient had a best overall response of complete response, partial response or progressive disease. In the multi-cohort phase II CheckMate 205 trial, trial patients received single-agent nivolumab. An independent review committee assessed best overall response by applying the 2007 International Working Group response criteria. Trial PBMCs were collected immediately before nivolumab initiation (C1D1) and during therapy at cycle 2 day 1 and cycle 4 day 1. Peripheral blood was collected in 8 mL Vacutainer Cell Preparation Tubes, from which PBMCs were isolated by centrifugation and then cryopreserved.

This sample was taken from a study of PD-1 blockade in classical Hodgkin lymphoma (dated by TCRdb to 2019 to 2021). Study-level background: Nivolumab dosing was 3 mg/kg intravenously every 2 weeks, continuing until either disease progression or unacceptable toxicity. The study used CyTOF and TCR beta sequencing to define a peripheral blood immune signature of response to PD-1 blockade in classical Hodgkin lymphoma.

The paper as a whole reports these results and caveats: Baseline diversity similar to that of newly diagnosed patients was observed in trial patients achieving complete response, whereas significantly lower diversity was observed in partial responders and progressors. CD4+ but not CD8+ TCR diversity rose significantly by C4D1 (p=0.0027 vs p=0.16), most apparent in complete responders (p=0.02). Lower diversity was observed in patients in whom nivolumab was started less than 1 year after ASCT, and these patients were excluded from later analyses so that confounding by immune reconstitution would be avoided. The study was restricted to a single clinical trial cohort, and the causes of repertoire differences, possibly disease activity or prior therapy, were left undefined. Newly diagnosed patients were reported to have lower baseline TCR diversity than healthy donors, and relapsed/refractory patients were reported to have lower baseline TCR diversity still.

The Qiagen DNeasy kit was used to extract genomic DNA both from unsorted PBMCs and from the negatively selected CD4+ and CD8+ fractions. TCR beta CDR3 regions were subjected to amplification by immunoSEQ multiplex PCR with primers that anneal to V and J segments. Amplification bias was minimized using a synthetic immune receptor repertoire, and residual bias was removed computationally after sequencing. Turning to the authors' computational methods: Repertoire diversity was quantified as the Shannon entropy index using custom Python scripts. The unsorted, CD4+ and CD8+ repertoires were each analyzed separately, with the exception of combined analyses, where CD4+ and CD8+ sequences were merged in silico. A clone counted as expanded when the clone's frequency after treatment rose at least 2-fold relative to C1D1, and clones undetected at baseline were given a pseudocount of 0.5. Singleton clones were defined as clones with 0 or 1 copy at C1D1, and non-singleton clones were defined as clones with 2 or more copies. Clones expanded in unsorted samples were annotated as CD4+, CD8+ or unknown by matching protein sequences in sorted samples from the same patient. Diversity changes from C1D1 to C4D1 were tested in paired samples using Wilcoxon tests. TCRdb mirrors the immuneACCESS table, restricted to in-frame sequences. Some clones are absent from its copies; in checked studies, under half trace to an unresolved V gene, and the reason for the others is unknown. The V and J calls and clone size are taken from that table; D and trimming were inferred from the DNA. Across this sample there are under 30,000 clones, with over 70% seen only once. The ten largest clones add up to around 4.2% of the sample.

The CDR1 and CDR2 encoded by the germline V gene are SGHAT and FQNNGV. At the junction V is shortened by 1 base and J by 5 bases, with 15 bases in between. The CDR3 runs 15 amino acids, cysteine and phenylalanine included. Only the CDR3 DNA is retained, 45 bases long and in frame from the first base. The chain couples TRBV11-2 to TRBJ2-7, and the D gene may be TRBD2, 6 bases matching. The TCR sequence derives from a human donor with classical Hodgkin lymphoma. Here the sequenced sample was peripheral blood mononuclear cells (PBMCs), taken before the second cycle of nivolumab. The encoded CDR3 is CASSLVGLRGHEQYF. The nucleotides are TGTGCCAGCAGCTTAGTGGGACTGAGAGGTCACGAGCAGTACTTC.